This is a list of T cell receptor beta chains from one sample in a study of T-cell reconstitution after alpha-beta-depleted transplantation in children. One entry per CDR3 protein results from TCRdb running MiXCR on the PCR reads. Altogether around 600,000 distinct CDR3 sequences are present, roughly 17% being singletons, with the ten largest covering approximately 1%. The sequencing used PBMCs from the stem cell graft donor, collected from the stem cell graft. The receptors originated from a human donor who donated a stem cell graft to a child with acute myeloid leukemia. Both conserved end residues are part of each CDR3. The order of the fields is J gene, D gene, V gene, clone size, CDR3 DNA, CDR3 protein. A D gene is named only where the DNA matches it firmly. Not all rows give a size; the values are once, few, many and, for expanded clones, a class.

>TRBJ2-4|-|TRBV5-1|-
TGCGCCAGCAGCTTGGCCCCGCGCAGGGAGGACATTCAGTACTTC
CASSLAPRREDIQYF
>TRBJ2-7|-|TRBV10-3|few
TGTGCCATCAGTGAATCGGCCAGGGCCGGCTCCTACGAGCAGTACTTC
CAISESARAGSYEQYF
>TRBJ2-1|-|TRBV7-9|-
TGTGCCAGCAGCTTCCCGGTCGGAAGCTCCTACAATGAGCAGTTCTTC
CASSFPVGSSYNEQFF
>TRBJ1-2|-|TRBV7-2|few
TGTGCCAGCAGCTTAGGGGGGGTCCGTGTCTATGGCTACACCTTC
CASSLGGVRVYGYTF
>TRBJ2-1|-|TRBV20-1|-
TGCAGTGCTAGAGATTACCGGACAAGCTCCTACAATGAGCAGTTCTTC
CSARDYRTSSYNEQFF
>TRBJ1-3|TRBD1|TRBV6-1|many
TGTGCCAGCACGGGACAGGGGGCGAACACCATATATTTT
CASTGQGANTIYF
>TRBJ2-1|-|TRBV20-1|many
TGCAGTGCGCTAAAGGGAACCTACAATGAGCAGTTCTTC
CSALKGTYNEQFF
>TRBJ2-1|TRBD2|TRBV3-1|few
TGTGCCAGCAGTCTCCCCCGGGGAGGGCCGGGCGGTTACAATGAGCAGTTCTTC
CASSLPRGGPGGYNEQFF
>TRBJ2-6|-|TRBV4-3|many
TGCGCCAGCAGCCAAGAGGGACGGGTCTCTGGGGCCAACGTCCTGACTTTC
CASSQEGRVSGANVLTF
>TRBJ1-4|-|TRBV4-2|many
TGTGCCAGCAGCTCCGGGACACTTCCCGTAAAACTGTTTTTT
CASSSGTLPVKLFF
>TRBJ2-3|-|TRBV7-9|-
TGTGCCAGCAGCTCGATAACTGATTCAGATACGCAGTATTTT
CASSSITDSDTQYF
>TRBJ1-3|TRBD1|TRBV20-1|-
TGCAGTGCTAGATATTGGCAGGGGGACTCTGGAAACACCATATATTTT
CSARYWQGDSGNTIYF
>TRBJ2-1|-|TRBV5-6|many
TGTGCCAGCAGCTCCAGGATCAATGAGCAGTTCTTC
CASSSRINEQFF
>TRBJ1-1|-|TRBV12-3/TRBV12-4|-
TGTGCCAGCAGTGAGACGGAGTGGGACACTGAAGCTTTCTTT
CASSETEWDTEAFF
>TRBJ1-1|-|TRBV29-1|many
TGCAGCGGAGATGGGACTGAAGCTTTCTTT
CSGDGTEAFF
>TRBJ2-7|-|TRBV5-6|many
TGTGCCAGCAGCGACAGCTACGAGCAGTACTTC
CASSDSYEQYF
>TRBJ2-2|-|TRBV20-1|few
TGCAGTGCAACTGTCGCGGGGCAGGGAGGGGAGCTGTTTTTT
CSATVAGQGGELFF
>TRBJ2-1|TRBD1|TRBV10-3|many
TGTGCCATCAGCCCGGGACAGGAGACATACAATGAGCAGTTCTTC
CAISPGQETYNEQFF
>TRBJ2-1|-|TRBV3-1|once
TGTGCCAGCAGCCAAGATCTCCCAGTACAGACGAGCTCCTACAATGAGCAGTTCTTC
CASSQDLPVQTSSYNEQFF
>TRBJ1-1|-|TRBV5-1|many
TGCGCCAGCAGTGCAGGGGTGAACACTGAAGCTTTCTTT
CASSAGVNTEAFF
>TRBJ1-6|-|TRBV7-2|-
TGTGCCAGCAGCTTATCGGGGGCAGGGAGCTCCTATAATTCACCCCTCCACTTT
CASSLSGAGSSYNSPLHF
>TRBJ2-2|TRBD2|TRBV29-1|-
TGCAGCGTTGAAAGGGGTGGGCCTAGCGGGGGGGTGTACACCGGGGAGCTGTTTTTT
CSVERGGPSGGVYTGELFF
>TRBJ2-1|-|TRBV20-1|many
TGCAGTGCTAGCAGGACGGGTGCCTACAATGAGCAGTTCTTC
CSASRTGAYNEQFF
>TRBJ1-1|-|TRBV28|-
TGTGCCAGCAGTTTAGGGCGAAGGGACACTGAAGCTTTCTTT
CASSLGRRDTEAFF
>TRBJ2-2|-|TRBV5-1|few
TGCGCCAGCAGCTCAGACCTCACCGGGGAGCTGTTTTTT
CASSSDLTGELFF
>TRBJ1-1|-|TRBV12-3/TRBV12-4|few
TGTGCCAGCAGTTTAGCGGCACGGACCGCCAAGACCACTGAAGCTTTCTTT
CASSLAARTAKTTEAFF
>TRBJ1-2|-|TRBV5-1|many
TGCGCCAGCAGCTCCGACGGAATACTACCTATTGGCTACACCTTC
CASSSDGILPIGYTF
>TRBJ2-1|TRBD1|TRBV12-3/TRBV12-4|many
TGTGCCAGCAGTCTCAGATTCGAGACAGGGCCCTACTACGGTGAGCAGTTCTTC
CASSLRFETGPYYGEQFF
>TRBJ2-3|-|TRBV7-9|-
TGTGCCAGCAGCCTTCAGGTGCCTCAGTATTTT
CASSLQVPQYF
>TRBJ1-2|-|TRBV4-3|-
TGCGCCAGCAGCCAAGATGGGACGGATAACTATGGCTACACCTTC
CASSQDGTDNYGYTF
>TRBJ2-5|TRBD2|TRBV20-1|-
TGCAGTGCCACGGGACTACCCGTGGGAGAGACCCAGTACTTC
CSATGLPVGETQYF
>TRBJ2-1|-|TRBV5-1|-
TGCGCCAGCAGCCAGGACAGTACCTACAATGAGCAGTTCTTC
CASSQDSTYNEQFF
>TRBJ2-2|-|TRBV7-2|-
TGTGCCAGCAGCTTAGCTGGAGGACAGCTTTACACCGGGGAGCTGTTTTTT
CASSLAGGQLYTGELFF
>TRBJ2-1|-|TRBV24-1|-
TGTGCCACCAGCAAGGACCACTACAATGAGCAGTTCTTC
CATSKDHYNEQFF
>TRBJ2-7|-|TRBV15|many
TGTGCCACCAGCAGAGAAGGCAGAGGGGCCTACGAGCAGTACTTC
CATSREGRGAYEQYF
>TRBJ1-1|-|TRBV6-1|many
TGTGCCAGCACCCCCGCTCTCGGGGTCGGCACTGAAGCTTTCTTT
CASTPALGVGTEAFF
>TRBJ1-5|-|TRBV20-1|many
TGCAGTGCTAGAGTGAGGGGGGTTCGCAATCAGCCCCAGCATTTT
CSARVRGVRNQPQHF
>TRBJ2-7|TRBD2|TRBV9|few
TGTGCCAGCAGCGGAGCGGGAAGCTCCTACGAGCAGTACTTC
CASSGAGSSYEQYF
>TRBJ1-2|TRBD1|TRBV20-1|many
TGCAGTGCCGCCGGGACAGGGAATAACTATGGCTACACCTTC
CSAAGTGNNYGYTF
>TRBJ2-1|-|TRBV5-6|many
TGTGCCAGCAGCTCCACGGACAGCTCCTACAATGAGCAGTTCTTC
CASSSTDSSYNEQFF
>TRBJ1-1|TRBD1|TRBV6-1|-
TGTGCCAGCAGTAGCTTCCGGACAGGGGGCAACACTGAAGCTTTCTTT
CASSSFRTGGNTEAFF
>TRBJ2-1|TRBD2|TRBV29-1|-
TGCAGCGTTACCGGGACTAGCGTTTACTCCTACAATGAGCAGTTCTTC
CSVTGTSVYSYNEQFF
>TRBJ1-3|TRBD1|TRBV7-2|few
TGTGCCAGCAGCTTTGGGGACAGGGTTGGAAACACCATATATTTT
CASSFGDRVGNTIYF
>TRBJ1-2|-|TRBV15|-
TGTGCCACCAGCAGAGGTTGGGATGATGGCTACACCTTC
CATSRGWDDGYTF
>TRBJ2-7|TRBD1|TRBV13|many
TGTGCCAGCAGCGAATCCGGGACAGCCTACGAGCAGTACTTC
CASSESGTAYEQYF
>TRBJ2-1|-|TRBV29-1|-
TGCAGCGCTGGGGGCGGGACAAACAATGAGCAGTTCTTC
CSAGGGTNNEQFF
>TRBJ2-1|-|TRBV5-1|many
TGCGCCAGCACAGCCTCCTACAATGAGCAGTTCTTC
CASTASYNEQFF
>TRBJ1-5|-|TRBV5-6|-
TGTGCCAGCAGCTTGGGCTTTGATAGCAATCAGCCCCAGCATTTT
CASSLGFDSNQPQHF
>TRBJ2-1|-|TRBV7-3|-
TGTGCCAGCAGCCAAGGGCAGGGAGAAAATGAGCAGTTCTTC
CASSQGQGENEQFF
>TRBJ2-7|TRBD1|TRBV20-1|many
TGCAGTGCTAGAGGACAGGGGGACCACGAGCAGTACTTC
CSARGQGDHEQYF
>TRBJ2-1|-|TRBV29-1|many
TGCAGCGTGCTGGGGGGCGCTTTCAATGAGCAGTTCTTC
CSVLGGAFNEQFF
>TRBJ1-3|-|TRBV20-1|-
TGCAGTGCTACCCCAGGGAAAACCATATATTTT
CSATPGKTIYF
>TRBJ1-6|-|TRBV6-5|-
TGTGCCAGCAGGCACCCCGAAAGGGGCCAAGACAATTCACCCCTCCACTTT
CASRHPERGQDNSPLHF
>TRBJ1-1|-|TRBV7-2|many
TGTGCCAGCAGCTTAGTCTCCGGAGTCACTGAAGCTTTCTTT
CASSLVSGVTEAFF